This TCR beta chain was captured by sequencing in a study of blood T cell repertoires in COVID-19. Participants were aged about 18 to 90 years from around 25 US areas. Allocation to cohorts depended on clinical history reported by the participants. The table lists this clone with a few counts. This table comes from immunoSEQ multiplex PCR, and its TCRdb copy is limited to in-frame clones, with some not included. The data show 150,000 to 200,000 clones, around 83% seen once. From germline, CDR1 is LGHDT and CDR2 YNNKEL (reference sequence). The CDR3 extends over 16 amino acids. V was pared by 0 bases and J by 5 bases, with 13 bases between.

This clonotype originated in a woman aged 45-59 years in a cohort exposed to, infected with or recovered from COVID-19 (not recorded which). The sequenced sample was PBMCs or T cells enriched from blood (not recorded which). This chain uses TRBV3-1 (or the pseudogene TRBV3-2) with TRBJ2-2; D might be TRBD2 (5 bases). The CDR3 bases are TGTGCCAGCAGCCAAGAACTAGGAAGTTGGACCGGGGAGCTGTTTTTT. This gives the protein CASSQELGSWTGELFF.